The subject of this entry is one T cell receptor beta chain. Its matching antigen is unknown. TCRdb's copy holds only in-frame clones and misses some; the assay was immunoSEQ multiplex PCR. The repertoire consists of 180,000 or so clones, with about 79% occurring once and the leading ten covering roughly 13%. This entry is derived from a study of cytomegalovirus exposure and HLA in healthy donors. Turning to the study itself: A subsequent analysis stated that the 120 or so validation repertoires were run on the same platform as the approximately 700 first-cohort repertoires. Overall study results and limits: Associated with cytomegalovirus, according to the listing, were 164 TCR beta chains. Reports credit the classifier with highly specific, highly sensitive diagnosis of cytomegalovirus status. Later, an analysis found that TCR clusters from the first cohort tended to co-occur in the 120 or so validation repertoires.

Material: PBMCs. The source of this sequence is a woman aged 25 to 39 in good health and CMV-seropositive.

Here the CDR3 reads CASSTTSGSSYEQYF. CDR3 coding DNA: TGTGCCAGCAGTACGACTAGCGGGAGTAGTTACGAGCAGTACTTC. The genes are TRBV6-6 and TRBJ2-7; 12 bases match TRBD2. CDR1 and CDR2 from the germline V gene are MNHNY and SVGAGI (reference sequence). This CDR3 contains 15 residues. V dropped 5 bases and J dropped 4; count of bases not matched to a gene: 6.